This T cell receptor beta chain was observed in a study of shared clonotypes between healthy human individuals. At the level of the study: Per-donor plates numbered three CD4 naive, three CD4 memory, two CD8 naive and one CD8 memory.

Naive CD8 populations comprised CD45RO-negative cells positively selected for CCR7, excluding terminally differentiated effector memory CD45RA+ cells. General study findings and limits: For naive CD4 cells, 4% to 6% of clonotypes were shared across a handful of donors. Shared clonotypes across all four donors exceeded non-shared ones in generation probability.

Replicate sorted-subset PCRs were loaded with around 220 ng DNA, about 30,000 T cell genomes. Generated by immunoSEQ multiplex PCR, the TCRdb table keeps only in-frame clones and is missing some. Among 1.5 million to 2.5 million clones listed, approximately 94% were seen once. A remark on this clone: Its antigen is unidentified.

CDR3 length equals 15 residues. The V gene's germline CDR1 is SNHLY and CDR2 FYNNEI. With V trimmed by 3 bases and J by 3 bases, 8 bases remained unmatched. The chain employs TRBV2 and TRBJ2-7, with 7 bases lining up with TRBD2. This clonotype originated in a man aged 18 to 29 in good health. The source material was naive CD8+ T cells sorted from blood. CDR3 loop: CASSEGGAVLYEQYF. The CDR3 DNA is TGTGCCAGCAGTGAGGGAGGGGCCGTCCTCTACGAGCAGTACTTC.